These T cell receptor beta chains were read from a single sample in a study of cytomegalovirus exposure and HLA in healthy donors. The method was immunoSEQ multiplex PCR; TCRdb's version includes in-frame clones alone and lacks a portion of them. The sample yields about 110,000 clones, 74% seen once. The specimen sequenced was PBMCs. The receptors originated from a man aged 45-65 years in good health and CMV-seropositive. The CDR3 runs from the conserved cysteine through the conserved F or W. The D gene is left open where the match is weak. Some rows have no size entry. The others give once, few or many, or a class for an expanded clone.

v_call	d_call	j_call	clone_size	cdr3_nt	cdr3_aa
TRBV27	TRBD1	TRBJ1-5	NA	TGTGCCAGCAGTTTATGGGGACAGGCGGGGAGAAGCAATCAGCCCCAGCATTTT	CASSLWGQAGRSNQPQHF
TRBV27	NA	TRBJ2-1	NA	TGTGCCAGCAGTTTATGGGATTCGACGGGGTACAATGAGCAGTTCTTC	CASSLWDSTGYNEQFF
TRBV6-1	NA	TRBJ1-1	once	TGTGCCAGCAGTGAAGTTCCGGGTCTGGATGAAGCTTTCTTT	CASSEVPGLDEAFF
TRBV2	TRBD1	TRBJ1-4	NA	TGTGCCAGCAGTGGGGAAGGACAGGTTAATGAAAAACTGTTTTTT	CASSGEGQVNEKLFF
TRBV11-2	NA	TRBJ2-2	NA	TGTGCCAGCAGCCCCTCAGGCACCGGGGAGCTGTTTTTT	CASSPSGTGELFF
TRBV11-2	NA	TRBJ1-3	NA	TGTGCCAGCAGCACCCTGATGGGAGGACCCTGGGGAAACACCATATATTTT	CASSTLMGGPWGNTIYF
TRBV28	NA	TRBJ2-4	NA	TGTGCCAGCAGTTTGGGCCAGCTAGCCAAAAACATTCAGTACTTC	CASSLGQLAKNIQYF
TRBV5-1	TRBD2	TRBJ2-5	NA	TGCGCCAGCAGCCCTTTCCGGACTAGCGGGGGGCAAGAGACCCAGTACTTC	CASSPFRTSGGQETQYF
TRBV28	TRBD1	TRBJ1-1	NA	TGTGCCAGCAGTCCCCGACAGGGGACTGAAGCTTTCTTT	CASSPRQGTEAFF
TRBV7-2	TRBD2	TRBJ2-3	NA	TGTGCCAGCAGCTCGCATAGCGGGGGTAGCACAGATACGCAGTATTTT	CASSSHSGGSTDTQYF
TRBV27	TRBD2	TRBJ2-1	NA	TGTGCCTCCGGGGGGGCTAGTTCTTCCTCCTACAATGAGCAGTTCTTC	CASGGASSSSYNEQFF
TRBV9	TRBD1	TRBJ1-2	NA	TGTGCCAGCAGCGGGACAGGGAGAGGGAGAAACTATGGCTACACCTTC	CASSGTGRGRNYGYTF
TRBV5-4	NA	TRBJ1-3	NA	TGTGCCAGCAGCTTGACAGGCCTCTCTGGAAACACCATATATTTT	CASSLTGLSGNTIYF
TRBV5-1	TRBD1	TRBJ2-1	NA	TGCGCCAGCTATGTGGGACAGCAAAACAATGAGCAGTTCTTC	CASYVGQQNNEQFF
TRBV4-1	NA	TRBJ2-7	NA	TGCGCCAGCAGCCAAAATCAGGGATCCTACGAGCAGTACTTC	CASSQNQGSYEQYF
TRBV27	NA	TRBJ2-1	NA	TGTGCCAGCAGTTTGTTGCTAGGCGGGGACAATGAGCAGTTCTTC	CASSLLLGGDNEQFF
TRBV7-3	NA	TRBJ2-2	NA	TGTGCCAGCAGCTCATTGGCAGGGACCGGGGAGCTGTTTTTT	CASSSLAGTGELFF
TRBV4-2	NA	TRBJ1-2	NA	TGTGCCAGCAGCCAAGGGCCCGGGATAGTCTATGGCTACACCTTC	CASSQGPGIVYGYTF
TRBV18	NA	TRBJ2-3	few	TGTGCCAGCTCACTTTCCCTTAGCACAGATACGCAGTATTTT	CASSLSLSTDTQYF
TRBV7-9	NA	TRBJ1-4	once	TGTGCCAGCAGCCCCGGTAGGGGTGGGGAAAAACTGTTTTTT	CASSPGRGGEKLFF
TRBV19	TRBD1	TRBJ2-3	NA	TGTGCCAGTAGTCAGACAGGGGCCCGGGGCCCAGATACGCAGTATTTT	CASSQTGARGPDTQYF
TRBV5-1	TRBD1	TRBJ1-4	NA	TGCGCCAGCAGCTTCCGAGGACAGGCAAGCGAAAAACTGTTTTTT	CASSFRGQASEKLFF
TRBV5-1	TRBD2	TRBJ2-5	NA	TGCGCCAGCAGTAGCGGGGGGGGACAAGAGACCCAGTACTTC	CASSSGGGQETQYF
TRBV5-6	TRBD1	TRBJ1-4	once	TGTGCCAGCAGCTTCGGGACAGGGACTTCAGGTGAAAAACTGTTTTTT	CASSFGTGTSGEKLFF
TRBV7-2	NA	TRBJ1-2	NA	TGTGCCAGCAGTCGTTCGGGGGGTGGCTATGGCTACACCTTC	CASSRSGGGYGYTF